Sequencing of this T cell receptor beta chain was carried out in a study of metastatic and nonmetastatic thyroid tumors. Study outcomes and limitations: Reports indicated that malignant thyroid tumors showed significantly higher TCR beta diversity than benign nodules did, in blood and tumor.

CDR1 and CDR2 (germline): DFQATT, SNEGSKA (reference sequence). The CDR3 contains 15 residues. V shed 3 bases, J shed 8 bases, and the junction held 9 bases outside the gene matches. Each patient went into thyroid surgery without having received any treatment. TCRdb reprocessed the PCR reads via MiXCR. Seen here are approximately 40,000 clones, over 25% observed once, and the top ten hold more than 8%. In its sample, this clone was seen many times. Its target is unknown. The V call is TRBV20-1, the J call TRBJ2-1, with TRBD2 matching 11 bases. The sequence was obtained from a male donor with papillary thyroid cancer or a benign thyroid nodule (not recorded which). Some clones in this sample may be carry-over from other donors' samples. Sequenced: blood. The CDR3 protein is CSARLGTSGDYEQFF. CDR3 DNA sequence: TGCAGTGCTAGGTTGGGGACTAGCGGCGACTATGAGCAGTTCTTC.